What follows are 3 T cell receptor beta chains derived from one specimen sequenced in a study of blood T cell repertoires in COVID-19. The assay was immunoSEQ multiplex PCR, and TCRdb's table has in-frame clones only and misses some. Among 80,000 to 95,000 clones, under 90% were seen once, and the ten largest hold about 14%. Sequencing was done on a sample of peripheral blood. These receptor sequences come from a woman in her 70s with acute or convalescent COVID-19.

This rearrangement joins TRBV5-6 to TRBJ2-5, with a possible D match to TRBD2 (6 bases). CDR3 size: 15 residues. The V gene lost 1 base and the J gene lost 2 bases, with 12 bases spanning the gap. Germline lookup yields CDR1 SGHDT and CDR2 YYEEEE. The CDR3 sequence is CASSLRGGAQETQYF. CDR3 in DNA: TGTGCCAGCAGCTTGAGGGGCGGGGCACAAGAGACCCAGTACTTC.

The rearrangement links TRBV5-1 to TRBJ2-3; 8 nucleotides line up with TRBD1. Trimming cost V 5 bases and J 2 bases; bases outside gene matches: 7. Per germline, CDR1 SGHRS and CDR2 YFSETQ. CDR3 length: 15 amino acids. CDR3 sequence (DNA): TGCGCCAGCAGGAGGGCGGGACAGGCCACAGATACGCAGTATTTT. This translates into CASRRAGQATDTQYF.

The gene calls are TRBV19 and TRBJ2-3, with 7 bases identical to TRBD1. This CDR3 spans 15 amino acids. Germline V gene sequence: CDR1 LNHDA, CDR2 SQIVND (reference sequence). V trimming: 6 bases; J trimming: 2 bases; junction bases outside the gene matches: 8. CDR3 coding DNA: TGTGCCAGTAGCCCTATACAGGGGACCACAGATACGCAGTATTTT. Amino acids: CASSPIQGTTDTQYF. Drawing the rest from reference TRBV19 and TRBJ2-3, the complete variable domain is DGGITQSPKYLFRKEGQNVTLSCEQNLNHDAMYWYRQDPGQGLRLIYYSQIVNDFQKGDIAEGYSVSREKKESFPLTVTSAQKNPTAFYLCASSPIQGTTDTQYFGPGTRLTVL.